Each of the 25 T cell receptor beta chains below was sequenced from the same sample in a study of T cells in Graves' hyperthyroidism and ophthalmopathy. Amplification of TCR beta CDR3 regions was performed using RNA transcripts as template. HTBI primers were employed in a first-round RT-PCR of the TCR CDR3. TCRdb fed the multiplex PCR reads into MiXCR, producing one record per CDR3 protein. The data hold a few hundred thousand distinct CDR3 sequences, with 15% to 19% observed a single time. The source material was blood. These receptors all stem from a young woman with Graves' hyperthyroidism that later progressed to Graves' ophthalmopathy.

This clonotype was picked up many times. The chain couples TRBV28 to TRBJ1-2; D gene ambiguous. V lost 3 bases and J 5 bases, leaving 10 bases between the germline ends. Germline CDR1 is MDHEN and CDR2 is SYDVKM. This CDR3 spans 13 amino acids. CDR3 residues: CASSFGQRYGYTF. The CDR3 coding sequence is TGTGCCAGCAGTTTCGGGCAGCGGTATGGCTACACCTTC.

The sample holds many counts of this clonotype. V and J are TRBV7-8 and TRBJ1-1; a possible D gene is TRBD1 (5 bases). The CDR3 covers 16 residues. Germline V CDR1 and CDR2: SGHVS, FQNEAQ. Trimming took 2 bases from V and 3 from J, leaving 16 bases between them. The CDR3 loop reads CASSLYLGERDTEAFF. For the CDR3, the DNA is TGTGCCAGCAGCTTATATTTAGGGGAGAGGGACACTGAAGCTTTCTTT.

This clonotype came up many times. In DNA form, the CDR3 reads TGTGCCAGCAGCTTGGACAGGGTAGGTCAGCCCCAGCATTTT. Residues: CASSLDRVGQPQHF. The chain couples TRBV11-2 to TRBJ1-5; 8 nucleotides line up with TRBD1. The trim removed 3 bases at V and 6 bases at J, leaving 4 bases unmatched. CDR3 length: 14 residues. The germline V gene encodes CDR1 SGHAT and CDR2 FQNNGV. Supplemented by reference TRBV11-2 and TRBJ1-5, the full variable domain reads EAGVAQSPRYKIIEKRQSVAFWCNPISGHATLYWYQQILGQGPKLLIQFQNNGVVDDSQLPKDRFSAERLKGVDSTLKIQPAKLEDSAVYLCASSLDRVGQPQHFGDGTRLSIL.

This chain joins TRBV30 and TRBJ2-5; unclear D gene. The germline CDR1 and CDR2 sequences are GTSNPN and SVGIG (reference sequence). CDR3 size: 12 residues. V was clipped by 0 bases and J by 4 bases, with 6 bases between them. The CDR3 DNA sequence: TGTGCCTGGAGTGTAGCCACAGAGACCCAGTACTTC. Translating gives CAWSVATETQYF.

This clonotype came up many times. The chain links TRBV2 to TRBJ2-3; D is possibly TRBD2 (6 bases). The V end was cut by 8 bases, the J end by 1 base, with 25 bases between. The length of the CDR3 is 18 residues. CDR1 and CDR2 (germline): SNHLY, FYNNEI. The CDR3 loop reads CASQLTSGSAYRTDTQYF. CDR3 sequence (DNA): TGTGCCAGCCAACTTACCTCCGGGAGCGCATACCGCACAGATACGCAGTATTTT.

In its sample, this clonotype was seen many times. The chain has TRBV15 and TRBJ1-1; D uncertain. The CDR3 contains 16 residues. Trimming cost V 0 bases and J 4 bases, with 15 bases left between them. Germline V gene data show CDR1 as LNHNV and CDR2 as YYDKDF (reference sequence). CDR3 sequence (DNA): TGTGCCACCAGCAGAGATACTTTGGGGTTCATCACTGAAGCTTTCTTT. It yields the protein CATSRDTLGFITEAFF.

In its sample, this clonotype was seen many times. The CDR3 loop is CASTRPGKGRYTEAFF. The CDR3, as DNA: TGTGCCAGCACCAGACCCGGAAAGGGGCGTTATACTGAAGCTTTCTTT. This rearrangement joins TRBV6-2 or TRBV6-3 to TRBJ1-1; possible D gene TRBD1, 5 bases. Germline values: CDR1 MNHEY, CDR2 SVGEGT. The V end lost 7 bases, the J end lost 5 bases, and 23 bases lay between the germline ends. There are 16 residues in the CDR3.

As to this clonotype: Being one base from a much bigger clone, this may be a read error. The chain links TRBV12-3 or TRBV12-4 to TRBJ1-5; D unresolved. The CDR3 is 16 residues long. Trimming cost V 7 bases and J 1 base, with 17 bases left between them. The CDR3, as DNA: TGTGCCAGCAATTCGACTACATCGGTCAGCAATCAGCCCCAGCATTTT. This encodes CASNSTTSVSNQPQHF.

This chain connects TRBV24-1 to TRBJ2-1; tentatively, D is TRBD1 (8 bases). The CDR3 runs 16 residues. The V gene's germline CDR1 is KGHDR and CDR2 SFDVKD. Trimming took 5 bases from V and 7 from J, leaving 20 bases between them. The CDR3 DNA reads TGTGCCACCAGTGGCCGGGAGCTACAGGGGGGGAATGAGCAGTTCTTC. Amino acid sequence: CATSGRELQGGNEQFF.

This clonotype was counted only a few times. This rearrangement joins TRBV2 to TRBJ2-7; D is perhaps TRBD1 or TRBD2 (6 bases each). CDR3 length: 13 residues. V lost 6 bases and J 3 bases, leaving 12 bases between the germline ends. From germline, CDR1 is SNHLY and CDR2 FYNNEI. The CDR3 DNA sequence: TGTGCCAGCAGATCCGGAGGGGGCTACGAGCAGTACTTC. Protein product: CASRSGGGYEQYF.

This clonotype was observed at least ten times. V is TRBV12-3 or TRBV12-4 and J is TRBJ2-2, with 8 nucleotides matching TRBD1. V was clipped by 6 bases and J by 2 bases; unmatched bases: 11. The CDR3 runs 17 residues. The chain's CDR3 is CASRFSLRGRNTGELFF. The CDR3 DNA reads TGTGCCAGCAGATTCTCCCTCAGGGGGCGAAACACCGGGGAGCTGTTTTTT.

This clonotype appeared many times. The chain's CDR3 is CASSPLTSGRGSETQYF. DNA for the CDR3: TGTGCCAGCAGCCCTTTGACTAGCGGGAGGGGATCGGAGACCCAGTACTTC. The chain is built from TRBV28 and TRBJ2-5, with 14 positions matching TRBD2. This CDR3 has 17 residues. V was pared by 6 bases and J by 5 bases, with 11 bases of the junction left unmatched. CDR1 is MDHEN and CDR2 is SYDVKM in the germline V gene.

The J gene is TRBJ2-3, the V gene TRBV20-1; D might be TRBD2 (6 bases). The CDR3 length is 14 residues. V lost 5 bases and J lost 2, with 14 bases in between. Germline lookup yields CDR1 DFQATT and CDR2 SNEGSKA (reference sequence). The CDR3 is CSAGGGRNTDTQYF. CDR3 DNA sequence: TGCAGTGCTGGAGGTGGGAGGAACACAGATACGCAGTATTTT.

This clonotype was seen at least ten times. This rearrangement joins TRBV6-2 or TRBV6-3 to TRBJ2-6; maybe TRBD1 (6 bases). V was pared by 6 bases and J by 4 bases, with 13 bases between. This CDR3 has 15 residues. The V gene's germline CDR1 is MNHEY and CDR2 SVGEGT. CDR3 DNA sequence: TGTGCCAGCAGAAGAACAGGGTTAGGGGCCAACGTCCTGACTTTC. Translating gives CASRRTGLGANVLTF.

Written as DNA, the CDR3 is TGCGCCAGCAGCCATGAGGAGGGACTGGGGACAGATACGCAGTATTTT. Protein: CASSHEEGLGTDTQYF. The J gene is TRBJ2-3, the V gene TRBV4-1; TRBD2 might be the D (6 bases). The CDR3 covers 16 residues. From germline, CDR1 is MGHRA and CDR2 YSYEKL. Deletions cut 3 bases from V and 3 bases from J, with 16 bases between.

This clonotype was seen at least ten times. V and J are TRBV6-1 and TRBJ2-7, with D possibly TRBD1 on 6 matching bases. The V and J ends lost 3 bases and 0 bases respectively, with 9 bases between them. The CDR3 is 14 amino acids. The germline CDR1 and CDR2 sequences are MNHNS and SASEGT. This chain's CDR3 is CASSEDSSSYEQYF. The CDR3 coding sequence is TGTGCCAGCAGTGAGGACAGTAGCTCCTACGAGCAGTACTTC.

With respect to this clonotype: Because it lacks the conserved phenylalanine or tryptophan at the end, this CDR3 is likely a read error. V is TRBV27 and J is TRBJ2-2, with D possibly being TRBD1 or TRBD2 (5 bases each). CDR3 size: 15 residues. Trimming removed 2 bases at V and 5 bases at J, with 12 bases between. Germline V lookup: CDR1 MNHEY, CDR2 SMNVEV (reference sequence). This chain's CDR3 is CASSLGTVKTGELFC. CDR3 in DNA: TGTGCCAGCAGTTTAGGGACGGTTAAAACCGGGGAGCTGTTTTGT.

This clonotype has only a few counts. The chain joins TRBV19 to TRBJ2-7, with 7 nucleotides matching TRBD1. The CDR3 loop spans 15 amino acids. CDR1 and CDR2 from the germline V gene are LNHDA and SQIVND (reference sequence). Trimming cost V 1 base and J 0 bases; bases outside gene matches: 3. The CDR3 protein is CASSIAGQASYEQYF. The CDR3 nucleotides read TGTGCCAGTAGTATAGCAGGACAGGCCTCCTACGAGCAGTACTTC.

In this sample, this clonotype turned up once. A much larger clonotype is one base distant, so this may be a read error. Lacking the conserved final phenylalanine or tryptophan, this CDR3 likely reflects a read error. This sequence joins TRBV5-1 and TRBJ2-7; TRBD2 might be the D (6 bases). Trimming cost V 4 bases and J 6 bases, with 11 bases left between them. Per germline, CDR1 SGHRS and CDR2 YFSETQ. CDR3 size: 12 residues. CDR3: CASSGGGLEQYL. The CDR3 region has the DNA TGCGCCAGCAGCGGGGGAGGACTCGAGCAGTACCTC.

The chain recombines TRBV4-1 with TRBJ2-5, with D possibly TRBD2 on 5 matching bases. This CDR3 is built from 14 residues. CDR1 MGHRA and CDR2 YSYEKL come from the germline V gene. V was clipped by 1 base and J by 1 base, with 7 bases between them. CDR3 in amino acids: CASSQATTQETQYF. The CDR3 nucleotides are TGCGCCAGCAGCCAAGCGACTACCCAAGAGACCCAGTACTTC.

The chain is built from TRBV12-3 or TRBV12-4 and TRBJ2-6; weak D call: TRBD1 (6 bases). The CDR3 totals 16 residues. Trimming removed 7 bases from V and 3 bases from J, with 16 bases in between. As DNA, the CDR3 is TGTGCCAGCACCAAATTTACAGGGTTTGGGGCCAACGTCCTGACTTTC. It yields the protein CASTKFTGFGANVLTF.

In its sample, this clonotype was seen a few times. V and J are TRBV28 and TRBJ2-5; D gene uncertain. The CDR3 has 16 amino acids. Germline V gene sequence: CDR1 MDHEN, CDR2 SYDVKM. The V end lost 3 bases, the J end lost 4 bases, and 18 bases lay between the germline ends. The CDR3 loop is CASSFPRITDTETQYF. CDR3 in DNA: TGTGCCAGCAGTTTCCCCCGTATCACGGATACAGAGACCCAGTACTTC.

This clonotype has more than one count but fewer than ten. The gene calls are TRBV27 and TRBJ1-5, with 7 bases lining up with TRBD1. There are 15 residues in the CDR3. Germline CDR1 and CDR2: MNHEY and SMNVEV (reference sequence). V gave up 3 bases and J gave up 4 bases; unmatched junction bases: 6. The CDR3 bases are TGTGCCAGCAGTTTTACGGCAGGGGGAAATCAGCCCCAGCATTTT. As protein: CASSFTAGGNQPQHF.

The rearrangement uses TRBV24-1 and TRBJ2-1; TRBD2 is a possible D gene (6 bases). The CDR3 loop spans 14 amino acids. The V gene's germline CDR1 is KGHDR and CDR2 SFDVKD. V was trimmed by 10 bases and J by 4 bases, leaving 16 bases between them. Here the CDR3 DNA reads TGTGCCACGAAGGGAGGAAGCGGATACAATGAGCAGTTCTTC. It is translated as CATKGGSGYNEQFF.

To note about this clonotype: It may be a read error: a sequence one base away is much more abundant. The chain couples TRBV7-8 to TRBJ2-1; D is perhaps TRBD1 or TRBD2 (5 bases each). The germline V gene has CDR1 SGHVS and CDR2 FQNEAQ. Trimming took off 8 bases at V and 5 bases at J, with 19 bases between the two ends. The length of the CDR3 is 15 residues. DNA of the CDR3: TGTGCCAGCTGCGCACCCGGGGCCGGTGACAATGAGCAGTTCTTC. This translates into CASCAPGAGDNEQFF.